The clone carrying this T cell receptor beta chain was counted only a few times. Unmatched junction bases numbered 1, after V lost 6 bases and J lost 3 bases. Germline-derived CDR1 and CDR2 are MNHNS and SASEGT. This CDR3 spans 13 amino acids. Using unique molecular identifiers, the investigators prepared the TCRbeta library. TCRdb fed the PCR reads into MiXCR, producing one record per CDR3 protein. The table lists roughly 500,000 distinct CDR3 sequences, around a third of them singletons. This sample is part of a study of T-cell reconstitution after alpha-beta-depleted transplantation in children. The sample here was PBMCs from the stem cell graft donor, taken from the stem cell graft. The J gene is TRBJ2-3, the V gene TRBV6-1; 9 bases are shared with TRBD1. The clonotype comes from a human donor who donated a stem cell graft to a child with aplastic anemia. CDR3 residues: CASRGTGTDTQYF. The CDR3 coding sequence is TGTGCCAGCAGAGGGACAGGGACAGATACGCAGTATTTT.